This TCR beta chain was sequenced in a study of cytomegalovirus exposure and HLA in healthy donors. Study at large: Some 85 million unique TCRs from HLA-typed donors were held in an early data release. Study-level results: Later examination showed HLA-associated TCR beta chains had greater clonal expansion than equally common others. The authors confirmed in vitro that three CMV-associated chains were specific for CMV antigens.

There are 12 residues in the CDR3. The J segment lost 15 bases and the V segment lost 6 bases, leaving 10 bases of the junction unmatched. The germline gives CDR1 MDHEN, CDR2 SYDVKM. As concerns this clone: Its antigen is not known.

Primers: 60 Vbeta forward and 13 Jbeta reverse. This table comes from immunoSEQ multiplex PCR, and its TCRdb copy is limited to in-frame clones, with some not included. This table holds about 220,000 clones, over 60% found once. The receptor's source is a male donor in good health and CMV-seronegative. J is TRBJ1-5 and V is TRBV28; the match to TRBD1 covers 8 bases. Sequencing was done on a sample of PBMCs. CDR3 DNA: TGTGCCAGCAGCCCGTGGACAGGGCTCCGGCATTTT. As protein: CASSPWTGLRHF.